These 29 T cell receptor beta chains were all obtained from the same sample, sequenced in a study of blood T cell repertoires in COVID-19. Here immunoSEQ multiplex PCR was the method, and the copy in TCRdb shows in-frame clones only, minus some. The sample shows roughly 380,000 clones, roughly 86% of them seen only once. The sequenced material came from peripheral blood. Receptors were obtained from a human donor with acute or convalescent COVID-19. The donor label of this sample is uncertain.

This clone came up a few times. This rearrangement joins TRBV5-1 to TRBJ1-1, with 7 bases that match TRBD1. The CDR3 runs to 17 residues. Germline CDR1 and CDR2: SGHRS and YFSETQ. V was clipped by 4 bases and J by 3 bases; unmatched bases: 15. The CDR3 sequence is CASSLGTVTSRDTEAFF. The CDR3, as DNA: TGCGCCAGCAGCCTGGGGACAGTAACGTCGCGCGACACTGAAGCTTTCTTT.

The J gene is TRBJ1-1, the V gene TRBV5-1, with 8 bases matching TRBD1. Per germline, CDR1 SGHRS and CDR2 YFSETQ. The ends lost 4 bases at V and 4 bases at J; junction bases unmatched: 9. There are 15 residues in the CDR3. CDR3 region: CASSLDRGGSTEAFF. As DNA, the CDR3 is TGCGCCAGCAGCCTCGACAGGGGAGGGAGCACTGAAGCTTTCTTT.

The CDR3 spells CAWLRRSNTEAFF. The CDR3, as DNA: TGTGCCTGGCTCCGTAGGAGCAACACTGAAGCTTTCTTT. The chain is built from TRBV30 and TRBJ1-1; D is unclear. The CDR3 covers 13 residues. Germline V lookup: CDR1 GTSNPN, CDR2 SVGIG (reference sequence). The V gene lost 5 bases and the J gene lost 2 bases, with 12 bases spanning the gap.

The chain links TRBV6-4 to TRBJ1-2; no reliable D call. The germline V gene has CDR1 MRHNA and CDR2 SNTAGT. The CDR3 has 14 amino acids. The V end was cut by 6 bases, the J end by 4 bases, with 15 bases between. Here the CDR3 reads CASSETRRSYGYTF. CDR3 bases: TGTGCCAGCAGCGAGACACGGCGAAGCTATGGCTACACCTTC.

J is TRBJ1-3 and V is TRBV10-1; TRBD1 might be the D (5 bases). Germline V gene lookup returns CDR1 WNHNN and CDR2 SYGVQD (reference sequence). This CDR3 is built from 14 residues. Deletions cut 5 bases from V and 2 bases from J, with 10 bases between. CDR3 sequence (DNA): TGCGCCAGCAGTACCGGGACTCCTGGAAACACCATATATTTT. As protein: CASSTGTPGNTIYF.

This rearrangement joins TRBV7-6 to TRBJ1-4, with 7 nucleotides matching TRBD1. V trimming: 2 bases; J trimming: 8 bases; junction bases outside the gene matches: 8. Germline loops: CDR1 SGHVS, CDR2 FNYEAQ. The CDR3 is 15 amino acids. In DNA, the CDR3 is TGTGCCAGCAGCTTAAATCCAGGGGGAGGAGAAAAACTGTTTTTT. It specifies CASSLNPGGGEKLFF.

The V gene is TRBV6-1, the J gene TRBJ2-7, with TRBD1 matching over 12 bases. This CDR3 region has 16 residues. With 3 bases clipped from V and 5 bases from J, the junction kept 8 bases outside the gene matches. Germline CDR1 MNHNS, CDR2 SASEGT. Here the CDR3 reads CASSEGQGALGDEQYF. The CDR3 bases are TGTGCCAGCAGTGAGGGACAGGGGGCCTTGGGGGACGAGCAGTACTTC.

V is TRBV13 and J is TRBJ2-6, with TRBD1 identical over 8 bases. Germline CDR1 is PRHDT and CDR2 is FYEKMQ (reference sequence). The junction had 9 bases not matched to a gene; V was cut back by 8 bases and J by 0 bases. The CDR3 sequence is 17 residues long. The chain's CDR3 is CASGPGTGYSGANVLTF. CDR3 coding DNA: TGTGCCAGCGGACCCGGGACAGGTTACTCTGGGGCCAACGTCCTGACTTTC.

The CDR3 coding sequence is TGTGCCAGCTCACTAACAGTGAACACTGAAGCTTTCTTT. This sequence encodes CASSLTVNTEAFF. The chain is built from TRBV18 and TRBJ1-1, with D unclear. The CDR3 has 13 residues. Trimming cost V 4 bases and J 0 bases, with 6 bases left between them. Per the germline V gene, CDR1 is KGHSH and CDR2 is LQKENI.

The chain couples TRBV20-1 to TRBJ2-7, with D unclear. The V gene's germline CDR1 is DFQATT and CDR2 SNEGSKA (reference sequence). V was cut by 6 bases and J by 4 bases, with 10 bases left in between. The CDR3 is made up of 11 amino acids. CDR3 DNA: TGCAGTGCAGAAGAGAGGTACGAGCAGTACTTC. It is translated as CSAEERYEQYF.

The chain couples TRBV5-1 to TRBJ2-7; D possibly corresponds to TRBD1 (5 bases). The germline V and J ends were trimmed by 0 bases and 6 bases, with 10 bases remaining between them. Germline CDR1 and CDR2: SGHRS and YFSETQ. The CDR3 is 13 amino acids. The CDR3 loop is CASSLGYRSEQYF. In DNA form, the CDR3 reads TGCGCCAGCAGCTTGGGTTACAGGAGCGAGCAGTACTTC.

The rearrangement uses TRBV27 and TRBJ1-1; D unresolved. The germline V gene encodes CDR1 MNHEY and CDR2 SMNVEV (reference sequence). V was shortened by 5 bases and J by 0 bases, with 10 bases between the two germline ends. The CDR3 length is 14 residues. CDR3 in DNA: TGTGCCAGCAGTCCCCAAAACATGAACACTGAAGCTTTCTTT. Encoded protein: CASSPQNMNTEAFF.

The chain combines TRBV27 with TRBJ1-5; D possibly corresponds to TRBD1 (6 bases). The CDR3 is 14 amino acids. Germline V gene sequence: CDR1 MNHEY, CDR2 SMNVEV (reference sequence). Between the trimmed V and J ends, which lost 6 bases and 5 bases, there was a span of 14 bases. The CDR3 DNA follows: TGTGCCAGCAGCTCCTACCGACAGGATCAGCCCCAGCATTTT. Encoded protein: CASSSYRQDQPQHF.

The chain is built from TRBV27 and TRBJ1-5; tentatively, D is TRBD1 (6 bases). The CDR3 runs to 15 residues. The V gene's germline CDR1 is MNHEY and CDR2 SMNVEV (reference sequence). The V end lost 5 bases, the J end lost 4 bases, and 15 bases lay between the germline ends. CDR3 in amino acids: CASSPGGARNQPQHF. The CDR3, as DNA: TGTGCCAGCAGTCCTGGGGGGGCGCGAAATCAGCCCCAGCATTTT.

This sequence joins TRBV7-8 and TRBJ1-5; D may be TRBD1 (6 bases). Trimming stripped 2 bases from V and 4 bases from J, with 15 bases between. Germline loops: CDR1 SGHVS, CDR2 FQNEAQ. The CDR3 loop spans 16 amino acids. CDR3 sequence (DNA): TGTGCCAGCAGCTTATATCCCGGACAGAAGAATCAGCCCCAGCATTTT. Translated: CASSLYPGQKNQPQHF.

The chain has TRBV19 and TRBJ2-6; 10 bases fit TRBD1. After removal of 1 base from V and 0 bases from J, the junction contained 0 bases not matched to a gene. The length of the CDR3 is 17 residues. CDR1 is LNHDA and CDR2 is SQIVND in the germline V gene (reference sequence). The CDR3 region has the DNA TGTGCCAGTAGTATAGGACAGGGGGCCTCTGGGGCCAACGTCCTGACTTTC. Translation: CASSIGQGASGANVLTF.

The chain joins TRBV2 to TRBJ2-3; the match to TRBD2 covers 9 bases. Germline V CDR1 and CDR2: SNHLY, FYNNEI. V shed 3 bases and J 2 bases; nucleotides not matched to a gene: 3. This CDR3 spans 15 amino acids. This CDR3 reads CASSDSGRFTDTQYF. As DNA, the CDR3 is TGTGCCAGCAGTGACAGCGGGAGGTTCACAGATACGCAGTATTTT. The whole variable domain, filled in from reference TRBV2 and TRBJ2-3, reads EPEVTQTPSHQVTQMGQEVILRCVPISNHLYFYWYRQILGQKVEFLVSFYNNEISEKSEIFDDQFSVERPDGSNFTLKIRSTKLEDSAMYFCASSDSGRFTDTQYFGPGTRLTVL.

The chain links TRBV6-5 to TRBJ1-1; TRBD1 aligns across 11 bases. With 8 bases clipped from V and 6 bases from J, the junction kept 2 bases outside the gene matches. Looked up from germline, CDR1 is MNHEY and CDR2 is SVGAGI. CDR3 size: 12 residues. The CDR3 here is CASWGQGAEAFF. The CDR3 nucleotides read TGTGCCAGCTGGGGACAGGGGGCTGAAGCTTTCTTT.

The chain is built from TRBV30 and TRBJ2-7; 11 nucleotides align to TRBD2. The CDR3 loop spans 12 amino acids. J lost 3 bases, V lost 7 bases, and 2 bases had no gene match. CDR1 and CDR2 from the germline V gene are GTSNPN and SVGIG (reference sequence). CDR3 protein: CASLAGGYEQYF. In nucleotides, the CDR3 is TGTGCCTCCCTAGCGGGAGGCTACGAGCAGTACTTC.

The V call is TRBV7-9, the J call TRBJ2-1; TRBD1 matches 7 bases. With 3 bases clipped from V and 4 bases from J, the junction kept 12 bases outside the gene matches. Germline V gene lookup returns CDR1 SEHNR and CDR2 FQNEAQ (reference sequence). The CDR3 has 17 amino acids. CDR3 DNA sequence: TGTGCCAGCAGCTTGCTAGCAGGGGGAAAGAAGTACAATGAGCAGTTCTTC. It specifies CASSLLAGGKKYNEQFF.

V usage is TRBV5-1 and J usage is TRBJ2-3, with unresolved D. Germline lookup yields CDR1 SGHRS and CDR2 YFSETQ. V was shortened by 6 bases and J by 4 bases, with 9 bases between the two germline ends. The CDR3 is 12 amino acids. In nucleotides, the CDR3 is TGCGCCAGCACCGAAAGCGCAGATACGCAGTATTTT. It encodes CASTESADTQYF.

The chain combines TRBV18 with TRBJ2-7; tentatively, D is TRBD1 (5 bases). V was shortened by 2 bases and J by 5 bases, with 16 bases between the two germline ends. CDR1 KGHSH and CDR2 LQKENI come from the germline V gene. CDR3 length: 15 residues. This chain's CDR3 is CASSPNVLGPHEQYF. For the CDR3, the DNA is TGTGCCAGCTCACCAAACGTACTGGGGCCACACGAGCAGTACTTC.

This sequence joins TRBV21-1 and TRBJ2-3; the table's D gene call, TRBD2, was not cross checked with the DNA. TRBV21-1 is a listed pseudogene. The CDR3 spans 16 residues. The CDR3 DNA reads TGTGCCAGCAGCACCGGGACTAGCGGGAGTACAGATACGCAGTATTTT. Its translation is CASSTGTSGSTDTQYF.

The chain couples TRBV28 to TRBJ2-7, with D perhaps matching TRBD2 (5 bases). Trimming took 6 bases from V and 7 from J, leaving 16 bases between them. Germline V gene sequence: CDR1 MDHEN, CDR2 SYDVKM. There are 13 residues in the CDR3. The CDR3, as DNA: TGTGCCAGCAGGACACACGGAGGTCGAGAGCAGTACTTC. As protein: CASRTHGGREQYF.

The chain links TRBV28 to TRBJ1-4; TRBD1 matches 11 bases. Trimming took 6 bases from V and 8 from J; bases not matched to a gene: 2. This CDR3 comprises 13 residues. Per the germline V gene, CDR1 is MDHEN and CDR2 is SYDVKM. CDR3 sequence reads: CASRGQGVEKLFF. The CDR3 DNA follows: TGTGCCAGCAGGGGACAGGGGGTGGAAAAACTGTTTTTT.

This chain's CDR3 is CASRYRGGAPNEKLFF. The CDR3 DNA is TGTGCCAGTAGATATCGAGGCGGGGCCCCTAATGAAAAACTGTTTTTT. V is TRBV19 and J is TRBJ1-4, with a possible D match to TRBD1 (5 bases). This CDR3 has 16 amino acids. V lost 6 bases to trimming and J lost 3 bases, with 17 bases between them. The germline gives CDR1 LNHDA, CDR2 SQIVND (reference sequence).

V is TRBV18 and J is TRBJ2-7, with TRBD1 identical over 7 bases. The CDR3 is 16 amino acids. J gave up 1 base and V 2 bases, and 8 bases lay outside the gene matches. Per the germline V gene, CDR1 is KGHSH and CDR2 is LQKENI. In DNA form, the CDR3 reads TGTGCCAGCTCACCAGACAGGGCCAAGGTATCCTACGAGCAGTACTTC. Translating it yields CASSPDRAKVSYEQYF.

The chain employs TRBV3-1 (or the pseudogene TRBV3-2) and TRBJ2-4; 7 bases are shared with TRBD1. V shed 4 bases and J 1 base; nucleotides not matched to a gene: 7. The CDR3 spans 16 residues. Germline assignment: CDR1 LGHDT and CDR2 YNNKEL (reference sequence). CDR3 loop: CASSRTGVSAKNIQYF. The DNA for the CDR3 is TGTGCCAGCAGCCGAACAGGGGTTAGTGCCAAAAACATTCAGTACTTC.

This clone was seen once. Other DNA sequences in the sample encode the same CDR3. The chain recombines TRBV30 with TRBJ2-7, with D possibly being TRBD2 (6 bases). Germline V gene sequence: CDR1 GTSNPN, CDR2 SVGIG (reference sequence). The V end was cut by 3 bases, the J end by 0 bases, with 9 bases between. This CDR3 is 13 amino acids long. In DNA, the CDR3 is TGTGCCTGGAGCGGGGACTCCTCCTACGAGCAGTACTTC. It specifies CAWSGDSSYEQYF.